This T cell receptor (beta chain) was captured by sequencing in a study of blood T cells in healthy people across ages. V lost 6 bases and J lost 2, with 7 bases in between. This CDR3 is built from 12 residues. Per germline, CDR1 MNHEY and CDR2 SVGEGT. For the second PCR, which ran for about 6 to 11 cycles, a sample-barcoded 5' primer and a J-beta primer mix were used. The template-switch adaptor was a 5' adaptor with 12 random nucleotides. It tagged each cDNA molecule. MiXCR, run by TCRdb on the 5' RACE reads, gives a single entry per CDR3 protein. The sample has around 690,000 distinct CDR3 sequences; 58% are singletons. The draw of peripheral blood yielded ten milliliters from each donor.

V is TRBV6-2 or TRBV6-3 and J is TRBJ1-2; D remains unclear. The clonotype originates from a man in his 60s in good health. Sequencing was performed on blood. The CDR3 DNA sequence: TGTGCCAGCAGATTCTGGAACTATGGCTACACCTTC. This translates into CASRFWNYGYTF.